The clone carrying this TCR beta chain was observed many times. As yet, its antigen is unknown. These data come from a study of blood T cells in healthy people across ages. For the second PCR, which ran for about 7 to 11 cycles, a sample-barcoded 5' primer and a J-beta primer mix were used. TCRdb analysed the 5' RACE reads with MiXCR anew, one entry per CDR3 protein. The sample has 630,000 or so distinct CDR3 sequences; roughly 30% are singletons. Between the trimmed V and J ends, which lost 7 bases and 5 bases, there was a span of 20 bases. Germline CDR1 and CDR2: SQVTM and ANQGSEA. This CDR3 is built from 14 residues. Researchers isolated at least 7 million PBMCs per sample. Study-wide findings and caveats: The study found more naive CD4+ cells and higher diversity in long-lived than aged donors.

The specimen was blood. The TCR sequence derives from a woman over 75 in good health. The chain has TRBV29-1 and TRBJ2-5; D uncertain. For the CDR3, the DNA is TGCAGCGCCGAGTGGGAAAAAGGGTGGGAGACCCAGTACTTC. Its protein is CSAEWEKGWETQYF.